This TCR beta chain was recorded in a study of spatial heterogeneity in lung cancer. The sample's time point: sample taken at primary tumor resection. Whole RNA obtained from tumor, nontumor lung or frozen PBMC underwent sequencing without sorting. This clonotype appeared many times. Germline-derived CDR1 and CDR2 are SQVTM and ANQGSEA. Trimming cost V 2 bases and J 2 bases, with 0 bases left between them. This CDR3 is 10 amino acids long. Each CDR3 protein gets one entry after TCRdb re-called the 5' RACE reads with MiXCR. The profile shows more than 9,500 distinct CDR3 sequences, approximately 6.2% of them singletons.

This material consisted of normal lung tissue next to the tumor, taken at surgery. This clonotype was obtained from a male donor with early-stage non-small cell lung cancer. The V gene is TRBV29-1, the J gene TRBJ1-2; D call uncertain. Here the CDR3 reads CSVENYGYTF. The CDR3 nucleotides are TGCAGCGTTGAAAACTATGGCTACACCTTC.